Reported below is one T cell receptor beta chain. This sample is part of a study of blood T cell repertoires in COVID-19. Germline V lookup: CDR1 KGHSH, CDR2 LQKENI. The CDR3 is 15 amino acids. The ends lost 3 bases at V and 6 bases at J; junction bases unmatched: 8. Produced via immunoSEQ multiplex PCR; TCRdb's table is partial and in-frame only. There are approximately 170,000 clones in the sample; roughly 84% occur only once, and 10% to 13% lies in the top ten. The chain couples TRBV18 to TRBJ2-7; 10 bases map to TRBD2. This TCR derives from a woman older than 75 with active or convalescent COVID-19. Sequenced sample: peripheral blood. CDR3 sequence: CASSPAASGSLEQYF. The CDR3 bases are TGTGCCAGCTCACCCGCGGCTAGCGGGAGCCTCGAGCAGTACTTC. The complete variable domain, with remaining parts taken from reference TRBV18 and TRBJ2-7, reads NAGVMQNPRHLVRRRGQEARLRCSPMKGHSHVYWYRQLPEEGLKFMVYLQKENIIDESGMPKERFSAEFPKEGPSILRIQQVVRGDSAAYFCASSPAASGSLEQYFGPGTRLTVT.